This TCR beta chain was captured in a study of blood T cell repertoires in COVID-19. Study details: The United States, Italy and Spain supplied acute and convalescent COVID-19 samples. The analysed material was cDNA or gDNA that came from T cells, B-cell-depleted T cells, or PBMCs.

Per the original methods: Amplifying reference gene primers gave estimates of nucleated cell counts. The table came from immunoSEQ multiplex PCR; TCRdb's copy has only in-frame clones and leaves some out. That table supplies the V and J calls and clone size; D and trimming were determined from the DNA. The sample yields some 150,000 clones, 80% to 90% seen once. Losses at the gene ends were 8 bases for V and 5 bases for J; bases not matched to a gene: 7. This CDR3 has 15 residues. From germline, CDR1 is MNHEY and CDR2 SVGAGI. The TCR originated in a middle-aged woman with acute or convalescent COVID-19. Sequencing input: peripheral blood. The chain carries TRBV6-5 and TRBJ2-2, with 11 bases aligning to TRBD1. The CDR3 spells CASSSGTGGTGELFF. DNA of the CDR3: TGTGCCAGCTCATCCGGGACAGGGGGGACCGGGGAGCTGTTTTTT.